This T cell receptor (beta chain) appears in the sequencing data of a study of monozygotic twins with inflammatory bowel disease. The study, taken as a whole, reports: Varied immunosuppressive treatments among patients may have increased repertoire variability. It was not supported that a single strong signal or clonotype was associated with IBD.

Details on this clonotype: Its antigen is unidentified.

In eight separate reactions per sample, cDNA was generated. Following a re-call of the 5' RACE reads, TCRdb has one entry per CDR3 protein and lacks DNA. The specimen's table records fewer than 550,000 distinct CDR3 sequences. The CDR3 spans 16 residues. CDR1 and CDR2 (germline): SGHRS, YFSETQ. J is TRBJ2-3 and V is TRBV5-1; TCRdb picks TRBD1, but there is no DNA to check that call. The sequence derives from a human donor with ulcerative colitis or Crohn's disease, or a healthy co-twin of an affected twin (not recorded which). The sample was blood. The CDR3 loop is CASRQRGTGTTDTQYF. Full variable domain (remainder filled in from reference TRBV5-1 and TRBJ2-3): KAGVTQTPRYLIKTRGQQVTLSCSPISGHRSVSWYQQTPGQGLQFLFEYFSETQRNKGNFPGRFSGRQFSNSRSEMNVSTLELGDSALYLCASRQRGTGTTDTQYFGPGTRLTVL.